This passage covers 21 T cell receptor beta chains from one sample sequenced in a study of CD8 T cells in Susac syndrome. Reverse transcription of roughly 0.5 to 1 ug RNA was performed with random hexamers. A single record per CDR3 protein comes from TCRdb applying MiXCR to the immunoSEQ multiplex PCR reads. The sample consists of roughly 190,000 distinct CDR3 sequences, 80% to 95% of them appearing once. Sequencing was performed on CD4+ T cells from PBMCs. These receptors came from a human donor in good health.

This clonotype occurred a few times. The rearrangement links TRBV29-1 to TRBJ2-4, with D hard to call. The germline CDR1 and CDR2 sequences are SQVTM and ANQGSEA. Deletions cut 7 bases from V and 3 bases from J, with 13 bases between. The length of the CDR3 is 13 residues. This CDR3 reads CSARPGYKNIQYF. In DNA form, the CDR3 reads TGCAGCGCCCGCCCGGGCTACAAAAACATTCAGTACTTC.

The V and J genes are TRBV6-2 or TRBV6-3 and TRBJ2-7; maybe TRBD2 (6 bases). There are 16 residues in the CDR3. V lost 9 bases and J lost 0, with 21 bases in between. The germline gives CDR1 MNHEY, CDR2 SVGEGT. The CDR3 protein is CASKTGDPGSSYEQYV. CDR3 coding DNA: TGTGCCAGTAAAACAGGTGACCCCGGGAGCTCCTACGAGCAGTACGTC.

The chain recombines TRBV7-2 with TRBJ2-3; D possibly corresponds to TRBD2 (7 bases). V lost 8 bases and J 1 base, leaving 10 bases between the germline ends. The CDR3 sequence is 13 residues long. Germline CDR1 and CDR2: SGHTA and FQGNSA. CDR3 coding DNA: TGTGCCAGCGGGGGGGCGGGCACAGATACGCAGTATTTT. It yields the protein CASGGAGTDTQYF.

The chain links TRBV7-8 to TRBJ1-2; D gene uncertain. The CDR3 sequence is 13 residues long. The V gene's germline CDR1 is SGHVS and CDR2 FQNEAQ. The germline V and J ends were trimmed by 1 base and 8 bases, with 11 bases remaining between them. The CDR3 sequence: CASSLDAVRGYTF. The CDR3 DNA reads as TGTGCCAGCAGCTTAGACGCGGTACGGGGCTACACCTTC.

The chain combines TRBV5-1 with TRBJ2-2; a weak D match, TRBD1 (6 bases). This CDR3 is built from 12 residues. Germline V gives CDR1 SGHRS, CDR2 YFSETQ. V lost 3 bases, J lost 9 bases, and 9 bases lay in between. The CDR3 nucleotides read TGCGCCAGCAGCTCGACAGGAAGGGAGCTGTTTTTT. Protein sequence: CASSSTGRELFF.

V gene TRBV5-1 combines with J gene TRBJ2-7; a weak D match, TRBD2 (5 bases). The V gene's germline CDR1 is SGHRS and CDR2 YFSETQ. This CDR3 spans 13 amino acids. Trimming took 0 bases from V and 3 from J, leaving 7 bases between them. Here the CDR3 reads CASSLGRDYEQYV. The CDR3 nucleotides read TGCGCCAGCAGCTTGGGTCGGGACTACGAGCAGTACGTC.

The V gene is TRBV12-3 or TRBV12-4, the J gene TRBJ1-3; D is unresolved. The V end lost 6 bases, the J end lost 4 bases, and 4 bases lay between the germline ends. CDR3 length equals 11 residues. CDR3 loop: CASRPGNTIYF. As DNA, the CDR3 is TGTGCCAGCAGGCCAGGAAACACCATATATTTT.

This clonotype has a handful of counts. The chain employs TRBV6-6 and TRBJ2-7, with D unresolved. There are 11 residues in the CDR3. Per the germline V gene, CDR1 is MNHNY and CDR2 is SVGAGI (reference sequence). V was clipped by 5 bases and J by 7 bases, with 9 bases between them. The CDR3 bases are TGTGCCAGCAGTCCTCCTGGAGAGCAGTACTTC. Translating it yields CASSPPGEQYF.

The chain joins TRBV5-6 to TRBJ2-7, with a tentative D call TRBD2 (5 bases). CDR3 length: 15 residues. Germline V CDR1 and CDR2: SGHDT, YYEEEE. V was trimmed by 4 bases and J by 0 bases, leaving 14 bases between them. The CDR3 sequence is CASSRTPKSSYEQYV. In DNA form, the CDR3 reads TGTGCCAGCAGCCGGACTCCTAAAAGCTCCTACGAGCAGTACGTC.

The gene calls are TRBV29-1 and TRBJ1-4; 7 bases agree with TRBD1. Per germline, CDR1 SQVTM and CDR2 ANQGSEA. The trim removed 6 bases at V and 4 bases at J, leaving 5 bases unmatched. This CDR3 comprises 13 residues. CDR3 in DNA: TGCAGCGTGCACAGGGGAGGTAATGAAAAACTGTTTTTT. Translation: CSVHRGGNEKLFF.

The gene calls are TRBV5-4 and TRBJ1-1; D remains ambiguous. CDR1 SGHNT and CDR2 YYREEE come from the germline V gene (reference sequence). This CDR3 spans 12 amino acids. V gave up 1 base and J gave up 6 bases, with 7 bases separating them. The CDR3 coding sequence is TGTGCCAGCAGCTTGCGGAGTGCTGAAGCTTTCTTT. It yields the protein CASSLRSAEAFF.

The V call is TRBV29-1, the J call TRBJ1-3, with 7 bases aligning to TRBD1. With V trimmed by 4 bases and J by 0 bases, 6 bases remained unmatched. Per the germline V gene, CDR1 is SQVTM and CDR2 is ANQGSEA. The CDR3 length is 15 residues. The CDR3 spells CSVAPRQGSGNTIYF. The CDR3 DNA follows: TGCAGCGTTGCTCCCAGACAGGGCTCTGGAAACACCATATATTTT.

The chain uses TRBV10-2 and TRBJ2-5; D remains unclear. Germline V lookup: CDR1 WSHSY, CDR2 SAAADI. The CDR3 spans 14 residues. V was clipped by 6 bases and J by 7 bases, with 18 bases between them. The CDR3 nucleotides are TGCGCCAGCAGCCCTGTGGCAGTAGAAGGGACCCAGTACTTC. Protein sequence: CASSPVAVEGTQYF.

The chain employs TRBV3-1 and TRBJ2-2; D is possibly TRBD2 (6 bases). The CDR3 extends over 15 amino acids. Germline V gene data show CDR1 as LGHDT and CDR2 as YNNKEL (reference sequence). V was shortened by 7 bases and J by 4 bases, with 16 bases between the two germline ends. CDR3: CASTPAGGVTGELFF. The CDR3 region has the DNA TGTGCCAGCACGCCGGCCGGGGGAGTCACCGGGGAGCTGTTTTTT. The variable domain in full, with the rest retrieved from reference TRBV3-1 and TRBJ2-2, is DTAVSQTPKYLVTQMGNDKSIKCEQNLGHDTMYWYKQDSKKFLKIMFSYNNKELIINETVPNRFSPKSPDKAHLNLHINSLELGDSAVYFCASTPAGGVTGELFFGEGSRLTVL.

This chain joins TRBV18 and TRBJ2-5; 8 bases are a match to TRBD2. J lost 4 bases, V lost 4 bases, and 8 bases had no gene match. The length of the CDR3 is 15 residues. Germline CDR1 and CDR2: KGHSH and LQKENI. CDR3 coding DNA: TGTGCCAGCTCACGACGGGGGGGGCTTACAGAGACCCAGTACTTC. Amino acids: CASSRRGGLTETQYF.

The V and J genes are TRBV11-1 and TRBJ1-6; no definite D call. The ends were cut back, 0 bases at V and 0 bases at J, with 12 bases in the middle. CDR3 length: 18 amino acids. CDR1 and CDR2 (germline): SGHAT, FQDESV (reference sequence). In DNA, the CDR3 is TGTGCCAGCAGCTTAGCGATCCGAGGAAGCTCCTATAATTCACCCCTCCACTTT. Amino acid sequence: CASSLAIRGSSYNSPLHF.

The CDR3 spells CSARSISYNSPLHF. CDR3 nucleotides: TGCAGTGCAAGAAGCATTTCCTATAATTCACCCCTCCACTTT. The chain is built from TRBV20-1 and TRBJ1-6; D gene unclear. Germline CDR1 is DFQATT and CDR2 is SNEGSKA (reference sequence). The CDR3 runs to 14 residues. Trimming removed 6 bases at V and 1 base at J, with 10 bases between.

This clonotype was observed once. The chain carries TRBV5-1 and TRBJ2-2; D is undetermined. Germline CDR1 SGHRS, CDR2 YFSETQ. The CDR3 is 17 residues long. V shed 4 bases and J shed 1 base, with 17 bases lying between them. The CDR3: CASSPTVLAGNTGELFF. The CDR3 region has the DNA TGCGCCAGCAGCCCCACCGTTCTGGCAGGGAACACCGGGGAGCTGTTTTTT.

This clonotype was observed a few times. This chain connects TRBV18 to TRBJ1-1; D possibly corresponds to TRBD1 (6 bases). The CDR3 is made up of 13 amino acids. Trimming left V 3 bases short and J 3 bases short, with 8 bases between. Germline V gene data show CDR1 as KGHSH and CDR2 as LQKENI. CDR3 sequence (DNA): TGTGCCAGCTCACCTCGGACAGACACTGAAGCTTTCTTT. It is translated as CASSPRTDTEAFF.

This clonotype came up once. J is TRBJ1-1 and V is TRBV7-3, with 7 bases fitting TRBD1. Germline loops: CDR1 SGHTA, CDR2 FQGTGA. J gave up 0 bases and V 4 bases, and 5 bases lay outside the gene matches. This CDR3 comprises 15 residues. The chain's CDR3 is CASSSHRGLNTEAFF. The CDR3 nucleotides read TGTGCCAGCAGCTCTCACAGGGGTCTGAACACTGAAGCTTTCTTT. Variable domain in full (rest from reference TRBV7-3 and TRBJ1-1): GAGVSQTPSNKVTEKGKYVELRCDPISGHTALYWYRQSLGQGPEFLIYFQGTGAADDSGLPNDRFFAVRPEGSVSTLKIQRTERGDSAVYLCASSSHRGLNTEAFFGQGTRLTVV.

The genes are TRBV6-5 and TRBJ2-5, with no clear D. Between the trimmed V and J ends, which lost 2 bases and 14 bases, there was a span of 12 bases. Germline CDR1 and CDR2: MNHEY and SVGAGI. There are 11 residues in the CDR3. The CDR3 bases are TGTGCCAGCAGTTACGTAGGCAGGTTCTACTTC. Amino acids: CASSYVGRFYF.